This T cell receptor beta chain was captured by sequencing in a study of blood T cell repertoires in COVID-19. Overall study: Spain, Italy and the United States supplied samples that represented acute and convalescent COVID-19.

Clones were read by immunoSEQ multiplex PCR, and TCRdb kept only the in-frame ones, dropping some. The sample yields about 260,000 clones, about 83% seen once. Cohorts were determined from participant-reported clinical history. This TCR was sampled from a woman aged 45-59 years who had recovered from COVID-19. Sequenced input: PBMCs or T cells enriched from blood (not recorded which).

The CDR3 region is CASSAWTGQAEKLFF. DNA of the CDR3: TGTGCCAGCAGCGCCTGGACAGGGCAGGCTGAAAAACTGTTTTTT. The chain has TRBV7-9 and TRBJ1-4, with 8 nucleotides matching TRBD1. The CDR3 runs to 15 residues. CDR1 and CDR2 (germline): SEHNR, FQNEAQ (reference sequence). V dropped 5 bases and J dropped 7; count of bases not matched to a gene: 9. The whole variable domain, remainder taken from reference TRBV7-9 and TRBJ1-4, is DTGVSQNPRHKITKRGQNVTFRCDPISEHNRLYWYRQTLGQGPEFLTYFQNEAQLEKSRLLSDRFSAERPKGSFSTLEIQRTEQGDSAMYLCASSAWTGQAEKLFFGSGTQLSVL.